The rows below give T cell receptor beta chains drawn from one sample of a study of human T cells and chemical hapten exposure. TCRdb re-derived calls from the RACE reads in MiXCR, one entry per CDR3 protein. The sample contains approximately 370,000 distinct CDR3 sequences, 5.5% of which appear only once. This specimen consisted of whole blood, obtained in connection with sensitization to the hapten diphenylcyclopropenone (DPC). These receptors originate from a woman under 30 with alopecia areata. Some clones in this sample may be carry-over from other donors' samples. Each CDR3 is given with its conserved first and last residue. Fields, in order: CDR3 protein, CDR3 DNA, J gene, D gene, V gene, clone size, CDR3 length. The D gene is left open where the match is weak. Clone size, where shown, is once, few, many, or a class for clones that have expanded.

CDR3: CASSNLAGASFYGYTF
DNA: TGTGCCAGCAGTAACCTGGCAGGGGCTTCATTCTATGGCTACACCTTC
J: TRBJ1-2
D: -
V: TRBV27
size: many
length: 16

CDR3: CSVGLWDRHFGDTQYF
DNA: TGCAGCGTTGGGCTCTGGGACAGGCATTTCGGAGATACGCAGTATTTT
J: TRBJ2-3
D: TRBD1
V: TRBV29-1
size: many
length: 16

CDR3: CASSFGRTYEQYF
DNA: TGTGCCAGCAGTTTTGGGCGAACCTACGAGCAGTACTTC
J: TRBJ2-7
D: -
V: TRBV12-3/TRBV12-4
size: many
length: 13

CDR3: CALRTGGEPSPRTFF
DNA: TGTGCCCTCCGGACAGGGGGCGAACCCTCTCCTAGAACTTTCTTT
J: TRBJ1-1
D: TRBD1
V: TRBV10-3
size: many
length: 15

CDR3: CAITTTGSGTEAFF
DNA: TGTGCCATCACCACGACAGGGTCGGGCACTGAAGCTTTCTTT
J: TRBJ1-1
D: TRBD1
V: TRBV10-3
size: few
length: 14

CDR3: CASSLSGPLPNTEAFF
DNA: TGTGCCAGCAGTTTATCCGGACCGTTACCGAACACTGAAGCTTTCTTT
J: TRBJ1-1
D: -
V: TRBV28
size: few
length: 16

CDR3: CASSREVRQPQHF
DNA: TGCGCCAGCAGCCGGGAGGTACGGCAGCCCCAGCATTTT
J: TRBJ1-5
D: -
V: TRBV4-3
size: -
length: 13

CDR3: CASSRTVGSTDTQYF
DNA: TGTGCCAGCAGCCGGACAGTGGGTAGCACAGATACGCAGTATTTT
J: TRBJ2-3
D: -
V: TRBV14
size: -
length: 15

CDR3: CASSQTGADTQYF
DNA: TGTGCCAGCAGTCAGACAGGGGCAGATACGCAGTATTTT
J: TRBJ2-3
D: TRBD1
V: TRBV6-6
size: -
length: 13

CDR3: CASSPSGGIQETQYF
DNA: TGTGCCAGCAGTCCTAGCGGGGGAATTCAAGAGACCCAGTACTTC
J: TRBJ2-5
D: TRBD2
V: TRBV7-2
size: few
length: 15

CDR3: CASFSRGSGNTIYF
DNA: TGTGCCAGCTTCTCTCGGGGCTCTGGAAACACCATATATTTT
J: TRBJ1-3
D: -
V: TRBV12-3/TRBV12-4
size: few
length: 14

CDR3: CASSLGRGQATDTQYF
DNA: TGTGCCAGCAGCTTAGGACGGGGGCAGGCCACAGATACGCAGTATTTT
J: TRBJ2-3
D: -
V: TRBV7-8
size: few
length: 16

CDR3: CSASFGAGTYNEQFF
DNA: TGCAGTGCTAGTTTCGGGGCGGGCACCTACAATGAGCAGTTCTTC
J: TRBJ2-1
D: -
V: TRBV20-1
size: -
length: 15

CDR3: CASSPQGVRMNTEAFF
DNA: TGTGCCAGCAGTCCCCAGGGAGTCCGCATGAACACTGAAGCTTTCTTT
J: TRBJ1-1
D: -
V: TRBV12-3/TRBV12-4
size: many
length: 16

CDR3: CSAEGWVASNQPQHF
DNA: TGCAGTGCTGAGGGGTGGGTTGCAAGCAATCAGCCCCAGCATTTT
J: TRBJ1-5
D: -
V: TRBV20-1
size: few
length: 15

CDR3: CSARDRDRGQGEKLFF
DNA: TGCAGTGCTAGAGACAGAGACAGGGGGCAAGGAGAAAAACTGTTTTTT
J: TRBJ1-4
D: TRBD1
V: TRBV20-1
size: many
length: 16

CDR3: CASSYRGGFHNEQFF
DNA: TGTGCCAGCAGTTATCGGGGGGGCTTCCACAATGAGCAGTTCTTC
J: TRBJ2-1
D: TRBD2
V: TRBV6-2/TRBV6-3
size: many
length: 15

CDR3: CASSYLAGGSDTQYF
DNA: TGTGCCAGCAGTTACCTAGCGGGGGGGAGCGATACGCAGTATTTT
J: TRBJ2-3
D: TRBD2
V: TRBV12-3/TRBV12-4
size: -
length: 15